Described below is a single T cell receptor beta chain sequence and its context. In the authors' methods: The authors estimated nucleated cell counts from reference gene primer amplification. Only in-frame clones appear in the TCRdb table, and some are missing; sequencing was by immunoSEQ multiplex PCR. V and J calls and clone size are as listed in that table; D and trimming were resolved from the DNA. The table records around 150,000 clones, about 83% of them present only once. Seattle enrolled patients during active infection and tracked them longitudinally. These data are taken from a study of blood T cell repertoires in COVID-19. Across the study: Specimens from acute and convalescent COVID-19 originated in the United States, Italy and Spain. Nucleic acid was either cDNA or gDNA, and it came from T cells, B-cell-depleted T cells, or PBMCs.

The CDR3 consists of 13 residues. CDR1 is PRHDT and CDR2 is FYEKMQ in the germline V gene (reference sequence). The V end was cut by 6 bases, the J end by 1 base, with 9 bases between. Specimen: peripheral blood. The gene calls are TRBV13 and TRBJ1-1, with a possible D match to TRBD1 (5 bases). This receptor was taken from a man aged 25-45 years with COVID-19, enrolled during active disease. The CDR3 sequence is CASSWGRNTEAFF. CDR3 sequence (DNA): TGTGCCAGCAGTTGGGGCCGGAACACTGAAGCTTTCTTT.